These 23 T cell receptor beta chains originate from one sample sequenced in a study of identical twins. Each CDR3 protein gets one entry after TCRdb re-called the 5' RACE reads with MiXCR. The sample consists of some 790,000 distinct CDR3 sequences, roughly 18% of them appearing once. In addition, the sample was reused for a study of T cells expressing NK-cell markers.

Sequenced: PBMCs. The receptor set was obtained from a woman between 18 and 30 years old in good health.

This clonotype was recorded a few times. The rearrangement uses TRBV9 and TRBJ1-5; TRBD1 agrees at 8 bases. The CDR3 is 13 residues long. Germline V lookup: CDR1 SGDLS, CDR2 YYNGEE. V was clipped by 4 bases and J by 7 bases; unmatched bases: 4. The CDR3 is CASSSDREQPQHF. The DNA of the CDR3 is TGTGCCAGCAGCTCGGACAGGGAACAGCCCCAGCATTTT.

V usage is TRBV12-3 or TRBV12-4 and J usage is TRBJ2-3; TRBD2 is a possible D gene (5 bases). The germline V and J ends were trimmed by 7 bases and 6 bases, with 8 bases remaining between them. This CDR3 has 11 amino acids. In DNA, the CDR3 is TGTGCCAGCACCTGGAGGGATACGCAGTATTTT. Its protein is CASTWRDTQYF.

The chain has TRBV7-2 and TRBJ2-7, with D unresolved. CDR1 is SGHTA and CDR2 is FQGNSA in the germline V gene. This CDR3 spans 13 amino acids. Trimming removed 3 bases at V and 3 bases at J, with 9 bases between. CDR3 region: CASSFLTYYEQYF. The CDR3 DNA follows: TGTGCCAGCAGCTTCCTAACCTACTACGAGCAGTACTTC.

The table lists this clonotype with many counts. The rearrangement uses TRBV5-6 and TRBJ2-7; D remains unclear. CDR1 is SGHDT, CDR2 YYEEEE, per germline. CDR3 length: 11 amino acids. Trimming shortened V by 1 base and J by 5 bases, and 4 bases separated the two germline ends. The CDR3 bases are TGTGCCAGCAGCTTGTTCCACGAGCAGTACTTC. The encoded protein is CASSLFHEQYF.

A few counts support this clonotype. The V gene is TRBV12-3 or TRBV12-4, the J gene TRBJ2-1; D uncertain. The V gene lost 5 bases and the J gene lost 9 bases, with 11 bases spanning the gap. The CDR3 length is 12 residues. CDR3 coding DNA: TGTGCCAGCAGTCCTACGTGGACTGAGCAGTTCTTC. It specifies CASSPTWTEQFF.

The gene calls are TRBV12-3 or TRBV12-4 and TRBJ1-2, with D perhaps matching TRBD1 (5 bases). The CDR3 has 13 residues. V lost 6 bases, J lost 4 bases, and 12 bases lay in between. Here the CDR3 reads CASSNRDFYGYTF. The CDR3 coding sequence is TGTGCCAGCAGCAACCGGGACTTCTATGGCTACACCTTC.

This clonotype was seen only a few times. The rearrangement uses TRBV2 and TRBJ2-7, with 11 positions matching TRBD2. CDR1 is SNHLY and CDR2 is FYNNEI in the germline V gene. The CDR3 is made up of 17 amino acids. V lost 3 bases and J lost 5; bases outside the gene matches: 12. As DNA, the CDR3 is TGTGCCAGCAGTGAGGCCCTTTCCCCTAGCGGGGGGAACGAGCAGTACTTC. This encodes CASSEALSPSGGNEQYF.

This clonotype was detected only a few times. CDR3 sequence (DNA): TGTGCCAGCACCCACCGGGGGGCCTTGTACGAGCAGTACTTC. Its protein product is CASTHRGALYEQYF. This chain uses TRBV6-1 with TRBJ2-7, with D maybe TRBD2 (7 bases). CDR1 is MNHNS and CDR2 is SASEGT in the germline V gene. The V end was cut by 7 bases, the J end by 4 bases, with 17 bases between. This CDR3 contains 14 residues.

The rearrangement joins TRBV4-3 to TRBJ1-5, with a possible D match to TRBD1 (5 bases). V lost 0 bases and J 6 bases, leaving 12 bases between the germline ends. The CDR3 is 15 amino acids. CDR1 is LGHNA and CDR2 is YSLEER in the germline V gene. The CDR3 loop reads CASSQDAGYGQPQHF. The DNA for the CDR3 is TGCGCCAGCAGCCAAGATGCAGGGTATGGTCAGCCCCAGCATTTT.

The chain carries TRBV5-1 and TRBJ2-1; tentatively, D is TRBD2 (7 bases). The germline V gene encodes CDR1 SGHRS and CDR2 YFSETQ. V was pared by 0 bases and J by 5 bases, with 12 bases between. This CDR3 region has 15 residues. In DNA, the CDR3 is TGCGCCAGCAGCTTGGAGGGAGGGGGGCACAATGAGCAGTTCTTC. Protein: CASSLEGGGHNEQFF.

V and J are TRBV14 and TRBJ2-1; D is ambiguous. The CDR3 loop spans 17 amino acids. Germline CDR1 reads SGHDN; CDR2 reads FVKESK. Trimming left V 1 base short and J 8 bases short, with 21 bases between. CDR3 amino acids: CASSQVVPTPPRHEQFF. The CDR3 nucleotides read TGTGCCAGCAGCCAAGTCGTCCCTACGCCTCCTAGGCATGAGCAGTTCTTC.

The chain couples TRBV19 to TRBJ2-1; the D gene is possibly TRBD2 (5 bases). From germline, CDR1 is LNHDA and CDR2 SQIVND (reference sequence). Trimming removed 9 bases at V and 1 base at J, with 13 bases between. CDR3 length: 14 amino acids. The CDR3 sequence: CASTSGTSYNEQFF. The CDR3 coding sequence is TGTGCCAGCACCAGCGGAACTTCCTACAATGAGCAGTTCTTC.

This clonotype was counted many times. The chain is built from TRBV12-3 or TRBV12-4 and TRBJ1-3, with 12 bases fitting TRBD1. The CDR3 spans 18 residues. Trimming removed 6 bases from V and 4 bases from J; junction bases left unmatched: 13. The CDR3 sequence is CASRPSYGTGGLGNTIYF. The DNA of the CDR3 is TGTGCCAGCAGGCCCTCGTACGGGACAGGGGGCCTCGGAAACACCATATATTTT.

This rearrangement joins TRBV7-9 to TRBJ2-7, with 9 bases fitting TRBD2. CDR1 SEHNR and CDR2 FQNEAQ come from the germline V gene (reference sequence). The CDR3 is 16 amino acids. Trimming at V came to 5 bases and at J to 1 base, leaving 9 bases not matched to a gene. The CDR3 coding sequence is TGTGCCAGCAGCCCTCAAGCGGGGGGCCCTTCCTACGAGCAGTACTTC. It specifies CASSPQAGGPSYEQYF.

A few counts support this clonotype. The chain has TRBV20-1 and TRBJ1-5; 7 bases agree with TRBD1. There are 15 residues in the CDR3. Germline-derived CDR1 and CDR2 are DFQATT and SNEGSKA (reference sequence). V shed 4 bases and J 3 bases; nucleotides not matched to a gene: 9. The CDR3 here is CSATSGGGANQPQHF. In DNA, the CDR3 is TGCAGTGCTACTTCTGGAGGGGGCGCCAATCAGCCCCAGCATTTT.

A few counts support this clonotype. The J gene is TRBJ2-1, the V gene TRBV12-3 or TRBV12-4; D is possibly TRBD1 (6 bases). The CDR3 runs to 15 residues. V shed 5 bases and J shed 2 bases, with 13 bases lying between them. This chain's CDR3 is CASSPTGYPYNEQFF. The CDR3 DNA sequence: TGTGCCAGCAGTCCCACAGGGTACCCCTACAATGAGCAGTTCTTC.

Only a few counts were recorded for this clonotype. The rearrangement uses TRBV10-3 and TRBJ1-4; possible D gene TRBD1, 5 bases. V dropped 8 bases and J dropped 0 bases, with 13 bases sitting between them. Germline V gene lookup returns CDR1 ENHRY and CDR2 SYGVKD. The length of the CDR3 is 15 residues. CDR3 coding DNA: TGTGCCATCGGGTCGGGACCCACAACTAATGAAAAACTGTTTTTT. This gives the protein CAIGSGPTTNEKLFF.

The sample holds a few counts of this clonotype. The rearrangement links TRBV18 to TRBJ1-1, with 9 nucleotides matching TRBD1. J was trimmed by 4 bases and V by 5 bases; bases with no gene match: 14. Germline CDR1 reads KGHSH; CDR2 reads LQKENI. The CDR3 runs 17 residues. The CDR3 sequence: CASSFGQGLGSSTEAFF. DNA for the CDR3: TGTGCCAGCTCATTCGGACAGGGGCTGGGGTCCAGCACTGAAGCTTTCTTT.

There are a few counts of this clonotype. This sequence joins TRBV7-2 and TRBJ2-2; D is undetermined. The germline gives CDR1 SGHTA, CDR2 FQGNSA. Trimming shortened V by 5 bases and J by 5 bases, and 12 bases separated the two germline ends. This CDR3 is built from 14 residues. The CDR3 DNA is TGTGCCAGCAGCCCCCTGAGATGGACCGGGGAGCTGTTTTTT. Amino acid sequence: CASSPLRWTGELFF.

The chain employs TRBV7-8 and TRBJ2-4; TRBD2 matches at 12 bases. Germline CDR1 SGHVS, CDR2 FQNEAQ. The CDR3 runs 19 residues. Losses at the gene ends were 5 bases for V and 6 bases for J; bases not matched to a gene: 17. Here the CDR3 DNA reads TGTGCCAGCAGCCCCCTTGGCGCTAGCGGGAGGGCCGCGAGAAACATTCAGTACTTC. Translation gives CASSPLGASGRAARNIQYF.

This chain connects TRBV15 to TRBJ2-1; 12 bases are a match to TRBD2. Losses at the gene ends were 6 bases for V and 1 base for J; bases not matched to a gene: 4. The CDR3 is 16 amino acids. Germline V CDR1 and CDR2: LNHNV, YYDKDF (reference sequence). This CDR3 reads CATRGTSGPSYNEQFF. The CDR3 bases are TGTGCCACCAGGGGGACTAGCGGGCCTTCCTACAATGAGCAGTTCTTC.

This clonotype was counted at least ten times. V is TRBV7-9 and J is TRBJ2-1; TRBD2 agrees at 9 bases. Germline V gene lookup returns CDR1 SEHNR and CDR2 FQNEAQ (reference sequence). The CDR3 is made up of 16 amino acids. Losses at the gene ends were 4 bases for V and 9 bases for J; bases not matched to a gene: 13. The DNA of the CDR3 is TGTGCCAGCAGCTCCACTAGCGGGTTCTGGGTATCTGAGCAGTTCTTC. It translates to CASSSTSGFWVSEQFF. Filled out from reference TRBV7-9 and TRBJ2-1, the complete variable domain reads DTGVSQNPRHKITKRGQNVTFRCDPISEHNRLYWYRQTLGQGPEFLTYFQNEAQLEKSRLLSDRFSAERPKGSFSTLEIQRTEQGDSAMYLCASSSTSGFWVSEQFFGPGTRLTVL.

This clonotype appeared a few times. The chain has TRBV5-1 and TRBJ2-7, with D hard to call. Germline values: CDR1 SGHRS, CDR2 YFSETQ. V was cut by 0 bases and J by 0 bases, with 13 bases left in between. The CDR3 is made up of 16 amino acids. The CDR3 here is CASSLAPDPYSYEQYF. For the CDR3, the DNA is TGCGCCAGCAGCTTGGCCCCGGACCCCTACTCCTACGAGCAGTACTTC.